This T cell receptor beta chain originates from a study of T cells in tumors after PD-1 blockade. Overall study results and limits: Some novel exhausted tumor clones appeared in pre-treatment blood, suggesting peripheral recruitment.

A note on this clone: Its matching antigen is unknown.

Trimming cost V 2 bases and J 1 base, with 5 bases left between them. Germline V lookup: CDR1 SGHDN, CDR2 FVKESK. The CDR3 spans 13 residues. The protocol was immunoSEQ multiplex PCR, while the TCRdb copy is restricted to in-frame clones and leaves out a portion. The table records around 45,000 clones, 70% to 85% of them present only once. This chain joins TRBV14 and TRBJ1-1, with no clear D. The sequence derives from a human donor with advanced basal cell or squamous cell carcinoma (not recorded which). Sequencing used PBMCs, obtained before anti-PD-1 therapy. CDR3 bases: TGTGCCAGCAGCCAAACACGGAACACTGAAGCTTTCTTT. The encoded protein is CASSQTRNTEAFF.